The 14 T cell receptor beta chains given below trace back to one sample, sequenced in a study of T cell responses to AZD1222 COVID-19 vaccine. Assay: immunoSEQ multiplex PCR; the TCRdb copy retains only in-frame clones and omits some. Here the sample spans more than 70,000 clones, nearly 90% being singletons. The source material was peripheral blood, sampled on day 0 of AZD1222 vaccination. Receptors were obtained from an adult in good health.

CDR3 in DNA: TGTGCCAGCAGTTTAATACGGGAGGGCCGGGTGTACGAGCAGTACTTC. Translation: CASSLIREGRVYEQYF. The V call is TRBV28, the J call TRBJ2-7; 8 nucleotides align to TRBD2. Germline assignment: CDR1 MDHEN and CDR2 SYDVKM. V trimming: 2 bases; J trimming: 4 bases; junction bases outside the gene matches: 10. The CDR3 consists of 16 residues.

Turning to this clone: Additional DNA sequences in this sample encode the identical CDR3. The J gene is TRBJ2-7, the V gene TRBV10-2; 9 positions agree with TRBD2. V was clipped by 0 bases and J by 2 bases; unmatched bases: 2. Germline V lookup: CDR1 WSHSY, CDR2 SAAADI. The CDR3 has 15 amino acids. The CDR3 loop is CASSESGGRAYEQYF. The CDR3 DNA sequence: TGCGCCAGCAGTGAGTCAGGCGGGAGGGCCTACGAGCAGTACTTC.

The genes are TRBV7-2 and TRBJ2-7, with 9 positions matching TRBD1. The germline V gene encodes CDR1 SGHTA and CDR2 FQGNSA. There are 13 residues in the CDR3. Trimming at V came to 6 bases and at J to 6 bases, leaving 6 bases not matched to a gene. The CDR3 region is CASRATGGLEQYF. CDR3 DNA sequence: TGTGCCAGCAGAGCTACAGGGGGCCTCGAGCAGTACTTC.

The rearrangement uses TRBV6-5 and TRBJ1-2; TRBD1 might be the D (5 bases). Germline CDR1 and CDR2: MNHEY and SVGAGI. V was shortened by 7 bases and J by 8 bases, with 20 bases between the two germline ends. The CDR3 extends over 14 amino acids. The chain's CDR3 is CASTYRQGVRGYTF. Here the CDR3 DNA reads TGTGCCAGCACCTACCGTCAGGGTGTGAGAGGCTACACCTTC.

CDR3 nucleotide sequence: TGTGCCAGCAGGGCTTACAATGAGCAGTTCTTC. As protein: CASRAYNEQFF. The chain has TRBV5-8 and TRBJ2-1, with no clear D. The CDR3 loop spans 11 amino acids. The V gene lost 5 bases and the J gene lost 4 bases, with 4 bases spanning the gap. CDR1 and CDR2 (germline): SGHTS, YDEGEE.

The chain employs TRBV25-1 and TRBJ1-1; D is unclear. Germline V gene sequence: CDR1 MGHDK, CDR2 SYGVNS. The CDR3 has 14 residues. In nucleotides, the CDR3 is TGTTCCCTAGTGTTCTGGGAGACAAACACTGAAGCTTTCTTT. This translates into CSLVFWETNTEAFF.

The count of this clone is one. The chain's CDR3 is CASSQDLNYEQYF. The CDR3 nucleotides read TGCGCCAGCAGCCAAGATCTCAACTACGAGCAGTACTTC. The J gene is TRBJ2-7, the V gene TRBV4-1; D gene uncertain. The germline gives CDR1 MGHRA, CDR2 YSYEKL. This CDR3 is built from 13 residues. The V and J ends lost 0 bases and 3 bases respectively, with 6 bases between them.

This clone has only one observation. V is TRBV3-1 (or the pseudogene TRBV3-2) and J is TRBJ1-1, with 7 bases that match TRBD1. Germline trimming cut 4 bases from V and 1 base from J; bases unmatched to any gene: 3. Germline V CDR1 and CDR2: LGHDT, YNNKEL (reference sequence). The CDR3 consists of 14 residues. Written as DNA, the CDR3 is TGTGCCAGCAGCCGGGGACAGTCGAACACTGAAGCTTTCTTT. The encoded protein is CASSRGQSNTEAFF.

This rearrangement joins TRBV7-2 to TRBJ2-7; D gene ambiguous. The CDR3 covers 13 residues. Germline-derived CDR1 and CDR2 are SGHTA and FQGNSA. The V end lost 5 bases, the J end lost 0 bases, and 8 bases lay between the germline ends. The CDR3 nucleotides read TGTGCCAGCAGCGCCCCATCCTCCTACGAGCAGTACTTC. It specifies CASSAPSSYEQYF.

This clone was observed a single time. V gene TRBV11-2 combines with J gene TRBJ2-7, with no clear D. CDR3 size: 12 residues. The V end was cut by 2 bases, the J end by 3 bases, with 5 bases between. Germline CDR1 reads SGHAT; CDR2 reads FQNNGV. CDR3 protein: CASSLSFYEQYF. In DNA, the CDR3 is TGTGCCAGCAGCTTAAGCTTCTACGAGCAGTACTTC.

The chain employs TRBV5-1 and TRBJ1-2, with D possibly matching TRBD1 (6 bases). The V end lost 4 bases, the J end lost 7 bases, and 20 bases lay between the germline ends. The CDR3 runs 15 residues. Looked up from germline, CDR1 is SGHRS and CDR2 is YFSETQ. The CDR3, as DNA: TGCGCCAGCAGCCTGACCGTAGGGGGTTCAAGTGGCTACACCTTC. This gives the protein CASSLTVGGSSGYTF.

The chain couples TRBV6-5 to TRBJ1-1; a possible D gene is TRBD1 (5 bases). V lost 6 bases, J lost 3 bases, and 11 bases lay in between. The CDR3 runs to 13 residues. Germline V gene lookup returns CDR1 MNHEY and CDR2 SVGAGI. CDR3 nucleotides: TGTGCCAGCAGCCTGGTAGGGGACACTGAAGCTTTCTTT. Protein sequence: CASSLVGDTEAFF.

The J gene is TRBJ2-1, the V gene TRBV7-9, with 8 bases fitting TRBD2. The CDR3 has 15 residues. From germline, CDR1 is SEHNR and CDR2 FQNEAQ (reference sequence). Trimming removed 1 base from V and 7 bases from J; junction bases left unmatched: 6. As DNA, the CDR3 is TGTGCCAGCAGCTTAGTTAGCGGGGAGGGGAATGAGCAGTTCTTC. It specifies CASSLVSGEGNEQFF. The whole variable domain, filled in from reference TRBV7-9 and TRBJ2-1, reads DTGVSQNPRHKITKRGQNVTFRCDPISEHNRLYWYRQTLGQGPEFLTYFQNEAQLEKSRLLSDRFSAERPKGSFSTLEIQRTEQGDSAMYLCASSLVSGEGNEQFFGPGTRLTVL.

V and J are TRBV7-9 and TRBJ2-1, with D maybe TRBD2 (5 bases). CDR1 is SEHNR, CDR2 FQNEAQ, per germline (reference sequence). V gave up 5 bases and J gave up 3 bases, with 11 bases separating them. The CDR3 sequence is 14 residues long. The CDR3 reads CASSPTGNYNEQFF. Here the CDR3 DNA reads TGTGCCAGCAGCCCCACCGGGAACTACAATGAGCAGTTCTTC.